The rows below give T cell receptor beta chains drawn from one sample of a study of graft-versus-host responses after intestinal transplantation. The antigens of these receptors remain unknown. The data were produced by immunoSEQ multiplex PCR, yet TCRdb's version contains in-frame clones alone and is incomplete. In the table there are about 39,000 clones, over 90% of which are singletons. The starting material was unstimulated CD8+ T cells sorted from spleen or lymph node cells, obtained before transplant. Receptors originate from a human donor who was the organ donor for an intestinal transplant. CDR3s include the opening cysteine and the closing phenylalanine or tryptophan. The order of the fields is V gene, J gene, clone size, D gene, CDR3 protein, CDR3 DNA. The D gene is left open where the match is weak. The size entry is marked missing in some rows and otherwise reads once, few, many or a size class.

V: TRBV6-5
J: TRBJ2-7
size: .
D: TRBD2
CDR3: CASSYSRSGTRDEQYF
DNA: TGTGCCAGCAGTTACTCGAGAAGCGGGACTAGAGACGAGCAGTACTTC

V: TRBV29-1
J: TRBJ2-1
size: .
D: .
CDR3: CSATNNEQFF
DNA: TGCAGCGCCACGAACAATGAGCAGTTCTTC

V: TRBV6-1
J: TRBJ2-7
size: once
D: .
CDR3: CASRTGYEQYF
DNA: TGTGCCAGCAGAACAGGCTACGAGCAGTACTTC

V: TRBV28
J: TRBJ1-6
size: .
D: .
CDR3: CASSLVTDNSPLHF
DNA: TGTGCCAGCAGTTTGGTGACAGATAATTCACCCCTCCACTTT

V: TRBV4-2
J: TRBJ2-7
size: .
D: TRBD2
CDR3: CASSLQRGSYEQYF
DNA: TGTGCCAGCAGCCTGCAGCGGGGATCCTACGAGCAGTACTTC

V: TRBV7-6
J: TRBJ2-3
size: .
D: TRBD2
CDR3: CASSWGRGADTQYF
DNA: TGTGCCAGCTCCTGGGGTCGGGGGGCAGATACGCAGTATTTT

V: TRBV4-3
J: TRBJ2-7
size: .
D: .
CDR3: CASSHFPGLSHHEQYF
DNA: TGCGCCAGCAGCCATTTCCCGGGACTGTCACACCACGAGCAGTACTTC

V: TRBV27
J: TRBJ1-4
size: .
D: .
CDR3: CASSLYYGGEARGEKLFF
DNA: TGTGCCAGCAGTTTATATTATGGGGGAGAGGCCCGGGGTGAAAAACTGTTTTTT

V: TRBV6-5
J: TRBJ1-1
size: .
D: TRBD1
CDR3: CASSWGTGVGNTEAFF
DNA: TGTGCCAGCAGTTGGGGGACAGGGGTCGGGAACACTGAAGCTTTCTTT

V: TRBV6-6
J: TRBJ1-5
size: .
D: .
CDR3: CASSRQGNQPQHF
DNA: TGTGCCAGCAGTCGACAGGGCAATCAGCCCCAGCATTTT

V: TRBV6-5
J: TRBJ2-7
size: once
D: .
CDR3: CASSYLGKGEQYF
DNA: TGTGCCAGCAGTTACTTAGGGAAGGGTGAGCAGTACTTC

V: TRBV27
J: TRBJ2-5
size: .
D: TRBD2
CDR3: CASSLTATSLGRETQYF
DNA: TGTGCCAGCAGTTTAACAGCGACTAGCCTGGGGAGGGAGACCCAGTACTTC

V: TRBV2
J: TRBJ1-1
size: .
D: .
CDR3: CASSERRGLNTEAFF
DNA: TGTGCCAGCAGTGAAAGGCGGGGACTGAACACTGAAGCTTTCTTT

V: TRBV7-8
J: TRBJ2-3
size: .
D: TRBD2
CDR3: CASSLLAGGTDTQYF
DNA: TGTGCCAGCAGCTTACTAGCGGGGGGCACAGATACGCAGTATTTT

V: TRBV10-2
J: TRBJ2-1
size: .
D: .
CDR3: CATAGSGYNEQFF
DNA: TGCGCCACCGCAGGGTCGGGATACAATGAGCAGTTCTTC

V: TRBV27
J: TRBJ2-7
size: .
D: .
CDR3: CATQGYSYEQYF
DNA: TGTGCCACCCAAGGATACTCCTACGAGCAGTACTTC

V: TRBV5-1
J: TRBJ2-7
size: once
D: .
CDR3: CASSLEAGSYEQYF
DNA: TGCGCCAGCAGCTTGGAAGCGGGCTCCTACGAGCAGTACTTC

V: TRBV27
J: TRBJ2-3
size: .
D: .
CDR3: CASSTHRADTQYF
DNA: TGTGCCAGCAGTACCCACAGGGCAGATACGCAGTATTTT

V: TRBV27
J: TRBJ2-7
size: .
D: .
CDR3: CASSFPCEQYF
DNA: TGTGCCAGCAGTTTCCCCTGCGAGCAGTACTTC

V: TRBV6-1
J: TRBJ2-1
size: .
D: TRBD2
CDR3: CASSEWGSGSHSYNEQFF
DNA: TGTGCCAGCAGTGAGTGGGGTAGCGGGTCTCACTCCTACAATGAGCAGTTCTTC

V: TRBV2
J: TRBJ2-3
size: few
D: .
CDR3: CASSEWVGTDTQYF
DNA: TGTGCCAGCAGTGAATGGGTGGGCACAGATACGCAGTATTTT

V: TRBV28
J: TRBJ2-3
size: .
D: .
CDR3: CPPRGTDTQYF
DNA: TGTCCCCCCCGGGGCACAGATACGCAGTATTTT

V: TRBV4-3
J: TRBJ2-7
size: .
D: .
CDR3: CASSQEFPREQYF
DNA: TGCGCCAGCAGCCAAGAGTTCCCCCGCGAGCAGTACTTC

V: TRBV9
J: TRBJ1-2
size: .
D: .
CDR3: CASSVVAGAYGYTF
DNA: TGTGCCAGCAGCGTAGTGGCGGGAGCGTATGGCTACACCTTC

V: TRBV28
J: TRBJ2-7
size: .
D: .
CDR3: CASSPDGTYEQYF
DNA: TGTGCCAGCAGTCCGGACGGAACCTACGAGCAGTACTTC

V: TRBV19
J: TRBJ2-1
size: .
D: .
CDR3: CASSIAGDNEQFF
DNA: TGTGCCAGTAGTATAGCGGGGGACAATGAGCAGTTCTTC

V: TRBV5-1
J: TRBJ2-2
size: .
D: .
CDR3: CASSSLIAGELFF
DNA: TGCGCCAGCAGCTCGCTTATTGCCGGGGAGCTGTTTTTT

V: TRBV10-3
J: TRBJ2-7
size: .
D: .
CDR3: CAARPGRGDEQYF
DNA: TGTGCCGCCCGGCCGGGGAGGGGGGACGAGCAGTACTTC

V: TRBV25-1
J: TRBJ2-7
size: once
D: .
CDR3: CASSEWGSYEQYF
DNA: TGTGCCAGCAGTGAATGGGGCTCCTACGAGCAGTACTTC

V: TRBV7-9
J: TRBJ1-1
size: .
D: TRBD1
CDR3: CASSSTTGALEAFF
DNA: TGTGCCAGCAGCTCGACCACAGGGGCCCTTGAAGCTTTCTTT

V: TRBV4-2
J: TRBJ1-1
size: .
D: .
CDR3: CASSQVVGGSPNTEAFF
DNA: TGTGCCAGCAGCCAAGTGGTCGGGGGTTCTCCAAACACTGAAGCTTTCTTT

V: TRBV7-9
J: TRBJ1-1
size: .
D: .
CDR3: CASSLVSIGDPEAFF
DNA: TGTGCCAGCAGCTTAGTATCTATCGGGGACCCTGAAGCTTTCTTT

V: TRBV7-3
J: TRBJ2-7
size: .
D: TRBD2
CDR3: CASSLLAGNYEQYF
DNA: TGTGCCAGCAGCCTTCTAGCGGGAAACTACGAGCAGTACTTC

V: TRBV9
J: TRBJ2-5
size: once
D: TRBD1
CDR3: CASSVGTGGWEQYF
DNA: TGTGCCAGCAGCGTAGGGACAGGGGGCTGGGAGCAGTACTTC

V: TRBV4-3
J: TRBJ2-7
size: .
D: .
CDR3: CASSRDNLGAYEQYF
DNA: TGCGCCAGCAGCCGAGATAATCTCGGGGCCTACGAGCAGTACTTC

V: TRBV19
J: TRBJ1-2
size: .
D: TRBD1
CDR3: CASSMWTGGRANYGYTF
DNA: TGTGCCAGTAGTATGTGGACAGGGGGTAGGGCTAACTATGGCTACACCTTC

V: TRBV28
J: TRBJ2-5
size: .
D: TRBD2
CDR3: CASSLGWTSTQETQYF
DNA: TGTGCCAGCAGTTTAGGCTGGACTAGTACCCAAGAGACCCAGTACTTC

V: TRBV25-1
J: TRBJ1-1
size: .
D: .
CDR3: CASSEPMNTEAFF
DNA: TGTGCCAGCAGTGAACCTATGAACACTGAAGCTTTCTTT

V: TRBV28
J: TRBJ1-1
size: large
D: .
CDR3: CASSLAQGGTEAFF
DNA: TGTGCCAGCAGTTTAGCACAGGGAGGCACTGAAGCTTTCTTT

V: TRBV6-5
J: TRBJ2-7
size: .
D: TRBD2
CDR3: CASSYGLAGGTEQYF
DNA: TGTGCCAGCAGTTACGGGCTAGCGGGAGGGACCGAGCAGTACTTC

V: TRBV19
J: TRBJ1-2
size: .
D: TRBD1
CDR3: CASKWQGASYGYTF
DNA: TGTGCCAGTAAATGGCAGGGGGCATCGTATGGCTACACCTTC

V: TRBV6-5
J: TRBJ2-7
size: .
D: .
CDR3: CASSAYEQYF
DNA: TGTGCCAGCAGTGCGTACGAGCAGTACTTC

V: TRBV5-1
J: TRBJ2-1
size: .
D: TRBD2
CDR3: CASRPGLAGDNEQFF
DNA: TGCGCCAGCAGACCGGGACTAGCGGGAGACAATGAGCAGTTCTTC

V: TRBV28
J: TRBJ1-3
size: .
D: .
CDR3: CASSLSGRRRLYF
DNA: TGTGCCAGCAGTTTATCTGGCAGGAGGCGATTATATTTT

V: TRBV4-3
J: TRBJ2-5
size: few
D: .
CDR3: CASSQVVGGGADLETQYF
DNA: TGCGCCAGCAGCCAAGTGGTGGGGGGGGGCGCGGATTTAGAGACCCAGTACTTC